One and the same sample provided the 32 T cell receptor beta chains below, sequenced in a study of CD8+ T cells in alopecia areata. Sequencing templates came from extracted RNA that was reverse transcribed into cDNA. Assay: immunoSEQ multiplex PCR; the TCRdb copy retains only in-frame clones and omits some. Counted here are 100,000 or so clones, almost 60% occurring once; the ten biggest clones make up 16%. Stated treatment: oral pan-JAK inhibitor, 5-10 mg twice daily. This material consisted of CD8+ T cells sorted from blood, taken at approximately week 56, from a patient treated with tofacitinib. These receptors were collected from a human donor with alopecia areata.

The CDR3 is CSVDTVETQYF. The CDR3 DNA reads as TGCAGCGTTGATACCGTCGAGACCCAGTACTTC. V gene TRBV29-1 combines with J gene TRBJ2-5; D is uncertain. The germline CDR1 and CDR2 sequences are SQVTM and ANQGSEA. This CDR3 is built from 11 residues. Trimming removed 3 bases from V and 5 bases from J, with 7 bases in between.

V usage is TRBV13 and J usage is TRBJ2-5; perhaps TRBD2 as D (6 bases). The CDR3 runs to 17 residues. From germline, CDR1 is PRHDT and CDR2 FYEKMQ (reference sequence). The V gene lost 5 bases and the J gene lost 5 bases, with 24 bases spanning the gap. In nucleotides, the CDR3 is TGTGCCAGCAGCCTGACTAGTTCTCCGCGTGATTGGGAGACCCAGTACTTC. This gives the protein CASSLTSSPRDWETQYF.

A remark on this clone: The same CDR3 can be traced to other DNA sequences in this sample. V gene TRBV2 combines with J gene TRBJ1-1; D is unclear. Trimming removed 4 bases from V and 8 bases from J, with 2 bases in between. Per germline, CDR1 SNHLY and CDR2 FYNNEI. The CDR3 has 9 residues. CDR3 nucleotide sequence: TGTGCCAGCAGTGTGGAAGCTTTCTTT. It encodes CASSVEAFF. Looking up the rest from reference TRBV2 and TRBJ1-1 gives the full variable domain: EPEVTQTPSHQVTQMGQEVILRCVPISNHLYFYWYRQILGQKVEFLVSFYNNEISEKSEIFDDQFSVERPDGSNFTLKIRSTKLEDSAMYFCASSVEAFFGQGTRLTVV.

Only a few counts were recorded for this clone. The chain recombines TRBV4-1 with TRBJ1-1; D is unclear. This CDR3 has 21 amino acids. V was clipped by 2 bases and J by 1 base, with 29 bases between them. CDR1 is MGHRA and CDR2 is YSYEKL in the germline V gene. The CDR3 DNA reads TGCGCCAGCAGCCAAAAGCCTATCTGGGGTACCCCCACGCGGGCGAACACTGAAGCTTTCTTT. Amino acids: CASSQKPIWGTPTRANTEAFF.

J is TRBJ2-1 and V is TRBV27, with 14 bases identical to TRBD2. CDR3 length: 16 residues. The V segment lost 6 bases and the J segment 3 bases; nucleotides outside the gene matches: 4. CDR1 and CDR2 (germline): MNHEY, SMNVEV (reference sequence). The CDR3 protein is CASSLGLAGGYNEQFF. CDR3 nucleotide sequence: TGTGCCAGCAGCCTCGGACTAGCGGGGGGCTACAATGAGCAGTTCTTC.

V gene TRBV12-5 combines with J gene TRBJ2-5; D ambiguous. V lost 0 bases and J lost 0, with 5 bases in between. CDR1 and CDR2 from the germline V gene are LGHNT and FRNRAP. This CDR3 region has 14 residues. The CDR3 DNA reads TGTGCTAGTGGTTTGGTACAGTACCAAGAGACCCAGTACTTC. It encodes CASGLVQYQETQYF.

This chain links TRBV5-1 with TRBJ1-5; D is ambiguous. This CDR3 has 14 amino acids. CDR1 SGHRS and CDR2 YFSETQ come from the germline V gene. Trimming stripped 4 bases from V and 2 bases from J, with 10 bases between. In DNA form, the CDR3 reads TGCGCCAGCAGCATGGACGGTGGCAATCAGCCCCAGCATTTT. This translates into CASSMDGGNQPQHF.

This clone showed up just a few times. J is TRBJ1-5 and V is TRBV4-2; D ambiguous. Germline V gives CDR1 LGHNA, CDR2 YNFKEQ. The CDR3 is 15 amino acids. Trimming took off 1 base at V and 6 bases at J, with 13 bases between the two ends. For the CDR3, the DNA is TGTGCCAGCAGCCAAGGGGTTGGGTTTACTCAGCCCCAGCATTTT. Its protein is CASSQGVGFTQPQHF.

The DNA for the CDR3 is TGCAGCGTGCCAACCGGGACAGGGATTAACTATGGCTACACCTTC. Translated: CSVPTGTGINYGYTF. The chain is built from TRBV29-1 and TRBJ1-2; 9 nucleotides agree with TRBD1. The CDR3 has 15 residues. V shed 6 bases and J 1 base; nucleotides not matched to a gene: 9. Germline V gene lookup returns CDR1 SQVTM and CDR2 ANQGSEA.

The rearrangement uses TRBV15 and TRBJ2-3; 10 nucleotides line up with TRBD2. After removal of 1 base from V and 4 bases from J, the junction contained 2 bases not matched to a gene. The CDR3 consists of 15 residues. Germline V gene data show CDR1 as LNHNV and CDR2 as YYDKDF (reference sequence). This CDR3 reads CATSRVAGGSDTQYF. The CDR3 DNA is TGTGCCACCAGCAGAGTAGCGGGGGGTTCAGATACGCAGTATTTT.

CDR3 sequence (DNA): TGCGCCAGCAGTCGCGGGGTTGAGACCCAGTACTTC. Its translation is CASSRGVETQYF. The V gene is TRBV4-1, the J gene TRBJ2-5, with a weak D call TRBD2 (6 bases). The CDR3 length is 12 residues. V lost 6 bases to trimming and J lost 5 bases, with 10 bases between them. Germline V gene lookup returns CDR1 MGHRA and CDR2 YSYEKL.

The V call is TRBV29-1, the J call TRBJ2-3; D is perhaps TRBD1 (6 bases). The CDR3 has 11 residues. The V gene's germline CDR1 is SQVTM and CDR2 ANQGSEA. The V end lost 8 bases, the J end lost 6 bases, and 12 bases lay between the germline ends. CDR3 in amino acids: CSSTRGDTQYF. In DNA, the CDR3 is TGCAGCTCTACTAGGGGGGATACGCAGTATTTT.

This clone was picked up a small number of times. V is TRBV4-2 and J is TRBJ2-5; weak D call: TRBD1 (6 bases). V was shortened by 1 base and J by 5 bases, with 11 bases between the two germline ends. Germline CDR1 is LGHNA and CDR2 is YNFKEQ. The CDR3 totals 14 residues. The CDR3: CASSQARGGETQYF. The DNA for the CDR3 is TGTGCCAGCAGCCAAGCCAGGGGTGGGGAGACCCAGTACTTC.

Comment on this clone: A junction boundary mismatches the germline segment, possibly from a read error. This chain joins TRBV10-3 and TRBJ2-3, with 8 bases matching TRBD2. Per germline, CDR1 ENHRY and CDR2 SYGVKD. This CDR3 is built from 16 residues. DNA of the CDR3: TGTGCCAGCAGTTACTCGTCGGGGGGGGCCGCAGATACGCAGTATTTT. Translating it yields CASSYSSGGAADTQYF.

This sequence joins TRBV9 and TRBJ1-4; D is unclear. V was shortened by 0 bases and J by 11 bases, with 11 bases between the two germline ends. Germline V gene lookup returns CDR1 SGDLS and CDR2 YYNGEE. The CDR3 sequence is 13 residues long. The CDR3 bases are TGTGCCAGCAGCGTAGCCGAAGGGAGGAAACTGTTTTTT. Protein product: CASSVAEGRKLFF.

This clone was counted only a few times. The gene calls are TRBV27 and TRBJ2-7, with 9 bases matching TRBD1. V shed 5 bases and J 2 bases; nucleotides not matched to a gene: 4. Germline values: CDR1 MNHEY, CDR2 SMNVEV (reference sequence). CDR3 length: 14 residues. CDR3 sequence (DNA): TGTGCCAGCAGTCGCCGGGACAGGGCCTACGAGCAGTACTTC. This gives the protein CASSRRDRAYEQYF.

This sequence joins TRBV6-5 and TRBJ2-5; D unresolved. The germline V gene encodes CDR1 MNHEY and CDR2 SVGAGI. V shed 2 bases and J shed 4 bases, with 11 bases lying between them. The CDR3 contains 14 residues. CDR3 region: CASSYGSWTETQYF. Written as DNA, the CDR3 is TGTGCCAGCAGTTACGGCTCGTGGACAGAGACCCAGTACTTC.

DNA of the CDR3: TGTGCCAGCAGCGGGGACACCCCCTACGAGCAGTACTTC. Translating gives CASSGDTPYEQYF. The chain uses TRBV11-2 and TRBJ2-7, with TRBD1 as a possible D gene (6 bases). The V gene lost 5 bases and the J gene lost 2 bases, with 10 bases spanning the gap. CDR3 length equals 13 residues. Germline loops: CDR1 SGHAT, CDR2 FQNNGV.

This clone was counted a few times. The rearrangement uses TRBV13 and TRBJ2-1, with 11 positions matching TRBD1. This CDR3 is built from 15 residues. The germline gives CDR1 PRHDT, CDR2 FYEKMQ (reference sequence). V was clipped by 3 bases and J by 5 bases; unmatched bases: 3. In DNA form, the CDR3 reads TGTGCCAGCAGCTTTCCGGGACAGGGGGACAATGAGCAGTTCTTC. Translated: CASSFPGQGDNEQFF.

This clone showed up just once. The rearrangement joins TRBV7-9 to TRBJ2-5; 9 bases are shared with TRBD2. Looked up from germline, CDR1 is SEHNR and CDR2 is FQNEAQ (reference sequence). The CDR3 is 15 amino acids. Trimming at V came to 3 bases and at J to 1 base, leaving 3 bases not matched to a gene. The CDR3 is CASSFQRGVQETQYF. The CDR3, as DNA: TGTGCCAGCAGCTTCCAGCGGGGGGTCCAAGAGACCCAGTACTTC.

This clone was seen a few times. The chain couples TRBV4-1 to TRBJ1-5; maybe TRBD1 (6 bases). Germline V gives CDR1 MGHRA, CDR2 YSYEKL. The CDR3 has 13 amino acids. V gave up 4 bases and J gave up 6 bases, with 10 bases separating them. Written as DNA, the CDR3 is TGCGCCAGCAGCCCAGGGGAGGGTCAGCCCCAGCATTTT. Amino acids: CASSPGEGQPQHF.

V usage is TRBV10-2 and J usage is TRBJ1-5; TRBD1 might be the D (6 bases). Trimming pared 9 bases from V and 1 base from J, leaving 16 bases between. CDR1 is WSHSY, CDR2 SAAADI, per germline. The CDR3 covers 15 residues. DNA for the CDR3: TGCGCCAGTAGGTTGGGGGGGGCGAGCAATCAGCCCCAGCATTTT. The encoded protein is CASRLGGASNQPQHF.

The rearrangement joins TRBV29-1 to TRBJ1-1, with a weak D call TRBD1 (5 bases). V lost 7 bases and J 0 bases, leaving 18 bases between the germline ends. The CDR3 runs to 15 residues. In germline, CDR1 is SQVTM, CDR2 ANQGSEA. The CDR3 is CSAAPRDPMNTEAFF. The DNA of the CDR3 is TGCAGCGCAGCCCCCAGGGACCCCATGAACACTGAAGCTTTCTTT.

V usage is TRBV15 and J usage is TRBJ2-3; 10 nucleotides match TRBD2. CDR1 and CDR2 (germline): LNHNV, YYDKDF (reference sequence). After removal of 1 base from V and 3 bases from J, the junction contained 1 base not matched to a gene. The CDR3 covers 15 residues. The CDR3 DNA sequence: TGTGCCACCAGCAGAGGGACTAGCGGAACAGATACGCAGTATTTT. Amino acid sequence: CATSRGTSGTDTQYF.

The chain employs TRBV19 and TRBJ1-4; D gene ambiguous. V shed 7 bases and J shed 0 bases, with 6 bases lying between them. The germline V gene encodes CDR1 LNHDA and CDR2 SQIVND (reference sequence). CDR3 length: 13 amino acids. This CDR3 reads CASTTPTNEKLFF. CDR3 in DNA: TGTGCCAGTACCACCCCAACTAATGAAAAACTGTTTTTT.

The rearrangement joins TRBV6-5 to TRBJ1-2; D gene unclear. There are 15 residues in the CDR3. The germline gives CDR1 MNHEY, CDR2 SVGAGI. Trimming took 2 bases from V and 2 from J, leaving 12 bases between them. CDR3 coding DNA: TGTGCCAGCAGTTACGGGGAGGGAGGGAACTATGGCTACACCTTC. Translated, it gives CASSYGEGGNYGYTF.

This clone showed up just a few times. As DNA, the CDR3 is TGCGCCAGCAGCCAAATATCGGGGGCTCTAACAGATACGCAGTATTTT. Amino acids: CASSQISGALTDTQYF. The chain couples TRBV4-1 to TRBJ2-3, with D perhaps given as TRBD1 or TRBD2 (6 bases each). Between the trimmed V and J ends, which lost 2 bases and 3 bases, there was a span of 15 bases. CDR3 length: 16 residues. The V gene's germline CDR1 is MGHRA and CDR2 YSYEKL.

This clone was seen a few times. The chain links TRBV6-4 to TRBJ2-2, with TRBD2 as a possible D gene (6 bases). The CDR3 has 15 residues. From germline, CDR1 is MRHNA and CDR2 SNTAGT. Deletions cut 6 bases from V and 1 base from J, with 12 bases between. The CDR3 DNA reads TGTGCCAGCAGCGGGGACTCAGGGAACACCGGGGAGCTGTTTTTT. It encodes CASSGDSGNTGELFF.

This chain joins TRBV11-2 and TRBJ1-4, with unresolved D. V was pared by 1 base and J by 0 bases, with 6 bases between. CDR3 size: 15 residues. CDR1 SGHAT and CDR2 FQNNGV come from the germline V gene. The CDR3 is CASSLVTSTNEKLFF. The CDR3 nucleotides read TGTGCCAGCAGCTTAGTCACCTCAACTAATGAAAAACTGTTTTTT.

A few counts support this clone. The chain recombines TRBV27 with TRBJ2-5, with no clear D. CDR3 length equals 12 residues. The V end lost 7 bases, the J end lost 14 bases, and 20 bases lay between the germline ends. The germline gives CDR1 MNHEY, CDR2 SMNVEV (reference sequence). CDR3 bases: TGTGCCAGCACCTCGCCCCAAGGTTCTTTATACTTC. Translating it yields CASTSPQGSLYF.

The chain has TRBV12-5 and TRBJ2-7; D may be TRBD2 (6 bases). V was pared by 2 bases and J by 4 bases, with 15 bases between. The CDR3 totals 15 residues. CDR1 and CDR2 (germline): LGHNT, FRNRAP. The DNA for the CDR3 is TGTGCTAGTGGTTTGAGGAGGGATGGAACGTACGAGCAGTACTTC. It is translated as CASGLRRDGTYEQYF.

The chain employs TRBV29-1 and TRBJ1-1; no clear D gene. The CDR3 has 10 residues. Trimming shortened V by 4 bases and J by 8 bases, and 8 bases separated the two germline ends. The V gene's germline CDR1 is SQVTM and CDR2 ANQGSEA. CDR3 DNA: TGCAGCGTTGTGCTGTTCGAAGCTTTCTTT. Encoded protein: CSVVLFEAFF.